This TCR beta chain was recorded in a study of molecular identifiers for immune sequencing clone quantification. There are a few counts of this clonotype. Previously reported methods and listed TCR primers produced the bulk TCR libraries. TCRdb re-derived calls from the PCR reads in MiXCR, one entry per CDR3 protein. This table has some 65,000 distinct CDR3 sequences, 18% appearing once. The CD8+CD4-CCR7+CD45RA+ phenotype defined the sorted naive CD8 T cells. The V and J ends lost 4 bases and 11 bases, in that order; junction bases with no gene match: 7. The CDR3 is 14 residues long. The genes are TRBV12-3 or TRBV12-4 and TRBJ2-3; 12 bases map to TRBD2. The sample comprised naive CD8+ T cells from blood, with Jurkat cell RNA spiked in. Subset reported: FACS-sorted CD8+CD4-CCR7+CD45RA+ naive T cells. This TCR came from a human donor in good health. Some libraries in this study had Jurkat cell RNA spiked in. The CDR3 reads CASSSGTSGLKQYF. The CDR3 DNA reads TGTGCCAGCAGTTCCGGGACTAGCGGGTTGAAGCAGTATTTT.